This TCR beta chain stems from a study of T cell responses to AZD1222 COVID-19 vaccine. The CDR3 consists of 14 residues. The V and J ends lost 5 bases and 6 bases respectively, with 14 bases between them. Germline CDR1 reads SGHVS; CDR2 reads FNYEAQ. TCRdb's copy holds only in-frame clones and misses some; the assay was immunoSEQ multiplex PCR. The sample records approximately 180,000 clones, 90% to 95% being singletons. This clonotype originated in an adult in good health. The chain is built from TRBV7-6 and TRBJ2-1; possible D gene TRBD2, 6 bases. The sequencing used peripheral blood, collected on day 0 of AZD1222 vaccination. The chain's CDR3 is CASSPRWGVNEQFF. DNA of the CDR3: TGTGCCAGCAGCCCCAGATGGGGGGTCAATGAGCAGTTCTTC.